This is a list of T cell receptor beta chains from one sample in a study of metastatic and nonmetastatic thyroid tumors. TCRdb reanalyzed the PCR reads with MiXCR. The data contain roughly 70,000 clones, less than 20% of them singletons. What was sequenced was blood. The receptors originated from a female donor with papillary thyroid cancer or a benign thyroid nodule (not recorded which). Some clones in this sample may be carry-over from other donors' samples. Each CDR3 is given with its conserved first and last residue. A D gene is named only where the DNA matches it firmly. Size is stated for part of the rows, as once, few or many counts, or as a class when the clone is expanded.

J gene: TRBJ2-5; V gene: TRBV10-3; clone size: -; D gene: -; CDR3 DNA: TGTGCCATCAGTGCGGGCAGGGAGGAAGGGACCCAGTACTTC; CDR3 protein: CAISAGREEGTQYF
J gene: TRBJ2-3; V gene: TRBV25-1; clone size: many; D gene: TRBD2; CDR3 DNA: TGTGCCAGCAGTGACGAACTAGCGGGTAGGCCAGATACGCAGTATTTT; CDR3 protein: CASSDELAGRPDTQYF
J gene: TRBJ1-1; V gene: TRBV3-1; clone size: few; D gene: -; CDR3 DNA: TGTGCCAGCAGCCAGAGGGGGGGCGGCATTGAAGCTTTCTTT; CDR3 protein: CASSQRGGGIEAFF
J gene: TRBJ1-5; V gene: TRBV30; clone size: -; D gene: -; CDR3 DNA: TGTGCCTGGTCAAGAGGCAATCAGCCCCAGCATTTT; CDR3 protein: CAWSRGNQPQHF
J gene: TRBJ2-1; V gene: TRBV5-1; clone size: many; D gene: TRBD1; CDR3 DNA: TGCGCCAGCAGCTCGACAGGGGGCAGCTACAATGAGCAGTTCTTC; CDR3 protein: CASSSTGGSYNEQFF
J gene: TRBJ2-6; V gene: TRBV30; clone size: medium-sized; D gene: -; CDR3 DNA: TGTGCCTGGAGCCCCGGGGACTCTGGGGCCAACGTCCTGACTTTC; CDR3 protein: CAWSPGDSGANVLTF
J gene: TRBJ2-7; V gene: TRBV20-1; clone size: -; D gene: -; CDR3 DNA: TGCAGTGCTAGAGCTGCGGGGACTGACTACGAGCAGTACTTC; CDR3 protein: CSARAAGTDYEQYF
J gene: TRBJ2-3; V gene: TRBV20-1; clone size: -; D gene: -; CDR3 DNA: TGCAGTGCTATCCGGGTTCTCGGCACAGATACGCAGTATTTT; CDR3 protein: CSAIRVLGTDTQYF
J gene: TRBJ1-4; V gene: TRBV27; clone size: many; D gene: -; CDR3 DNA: TGTGCCAGCAGTTTTGGAGGGGCGGAGGAAAAACTGTTTTTT; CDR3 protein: CASSFGGAEEKLFF
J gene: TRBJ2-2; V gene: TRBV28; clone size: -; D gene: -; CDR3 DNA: TGTGCCAGCATTTCACAGGTGAACACCGGGGAGCTGTTTTTT; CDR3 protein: CASISQVNTGELFF
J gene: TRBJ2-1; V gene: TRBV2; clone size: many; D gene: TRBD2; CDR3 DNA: TGTGCCAGCAGTGTGTCTAGCGGCTATTACAATGAGCAGTTCTTC; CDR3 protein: CASSVSSGYYNEQFF
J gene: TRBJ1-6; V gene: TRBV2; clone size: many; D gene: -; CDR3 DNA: TGTGCCAGCAGGGGGCAATGGAGCTCCTATAATTCACCCCTCCACTTT; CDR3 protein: CASRGQWSSYNSPLHF
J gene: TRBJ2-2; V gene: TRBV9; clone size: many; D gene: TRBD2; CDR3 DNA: TGTGCCAGCAGCGTAGTTGCGGGAGTAAACACCGGGGAGCTGTTTTTT; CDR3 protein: CASSVVAGVNTGELFF
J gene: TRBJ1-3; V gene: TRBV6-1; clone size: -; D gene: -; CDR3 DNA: TGTGCCAGCAGTGTAGGGAACGGAAACACCATATATTTT; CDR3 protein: CASSVGNGNTIYF
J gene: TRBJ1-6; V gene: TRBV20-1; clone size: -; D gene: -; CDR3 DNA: TGCAGTGCTAGAGACGGCAGGCTCAGCTCCTATAATTCACCCCTCCACTTT; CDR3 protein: CSARDGRLSSYNSPLHF
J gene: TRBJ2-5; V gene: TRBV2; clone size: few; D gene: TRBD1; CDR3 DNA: TGTGCCAGCAGCAGGGACAGGGATGAGACCCAGTACTTC; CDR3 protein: CASSRDRDETQYF
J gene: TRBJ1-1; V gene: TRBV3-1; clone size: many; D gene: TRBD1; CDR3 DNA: TGTGCCAGCAGCCAAGATCGAACAGGGGGCTTCAACACTGAAGCTTTCTTT; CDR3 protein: CASSQDRTGGFNTEAFF
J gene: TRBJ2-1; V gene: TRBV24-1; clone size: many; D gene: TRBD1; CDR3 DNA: TGTGCCACCAGTGATGCCGGGACAGGGGTCGATGAGCAGTTCTTC; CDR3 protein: CATSDAGTGVDEQFF
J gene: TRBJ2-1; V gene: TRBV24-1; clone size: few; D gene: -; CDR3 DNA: TGTGCCACCAGTGATTTTACGGGGAATGAGCAGTTCTTC; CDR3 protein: CATSDFTGNEQFF
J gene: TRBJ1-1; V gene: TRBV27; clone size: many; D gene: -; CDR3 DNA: TGTGCCAGCTTTGACGGCACTGAAGCTTTCTTT; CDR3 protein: CASFDGTEAFF
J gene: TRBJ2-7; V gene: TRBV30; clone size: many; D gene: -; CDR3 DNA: TGTGCCTGGAGTATGCGGGCCGGGAGAGCTTACGAGCAGTACTTC; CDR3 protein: CAWSMRAGRAYEQYF
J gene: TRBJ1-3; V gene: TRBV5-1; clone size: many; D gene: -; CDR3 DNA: TGCGCCAGCAGTTCCGACGGCTTCTCTGGAAACACCATATATTTT; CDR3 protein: CASSSDGFSGNTIYF
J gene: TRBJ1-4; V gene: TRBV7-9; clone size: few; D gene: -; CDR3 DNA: TGTGCCAGCAGCGTATACAAGGAAGGATTCGAAAAACTGTTTTTT; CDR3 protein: CASSVYKEGFEKLFF
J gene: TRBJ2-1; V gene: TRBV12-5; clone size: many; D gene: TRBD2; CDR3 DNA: TGTGCTAGTGGTTTGGTCGTGGGGACTAGCGTGCCGGGTGAGCAGTTCTTC; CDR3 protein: CASGLVVGTSVPGEQFF
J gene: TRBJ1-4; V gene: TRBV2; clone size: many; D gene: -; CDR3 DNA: TGTGCCAGCAGTGAAAAACGGGGGCAGGGAGAAAAACTGTTTTTT; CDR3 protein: CASSEKRGQGEKLFF
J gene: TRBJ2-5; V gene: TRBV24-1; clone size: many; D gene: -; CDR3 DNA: TGTGCCACCAGTGAGGGGTGGGCGCACCAAGAGACCCAGTACTTC; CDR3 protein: CATSEGWAHQETQYF
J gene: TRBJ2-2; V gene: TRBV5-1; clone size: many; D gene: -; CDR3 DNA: TGCGCCAGCAGCTCGGGACCATTCAACACCGGGGAGCTGTTTTTT; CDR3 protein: CASSSGPFNTGELFF
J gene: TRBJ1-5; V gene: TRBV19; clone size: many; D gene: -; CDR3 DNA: TGTGCCAGTAGGAGGACGGGGGGCAATCAGCCCCAGCATTTT; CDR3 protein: CASRRTGGNQPQHF
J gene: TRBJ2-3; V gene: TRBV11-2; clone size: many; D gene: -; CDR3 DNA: TGTGCCAGCAGCTTGGTGGATTCAGATACGCAGTATTTT; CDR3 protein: CASSLVDSDTQYF
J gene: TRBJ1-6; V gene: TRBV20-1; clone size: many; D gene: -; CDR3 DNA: TGCAGTGCTAGAATGGTCAATGCCTATAATTCACCCCTCCACTTT; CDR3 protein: CSARMVNAYNSPLHF